These 20 T cell receptor beta chains share one sample of origin, sequenced in a study of blood T cell repertoires in COVID-19. Generated by immunoSEQ multiplex PCR, the TCRdb table keeps only in-frame clones and is missing some. The table includes approximately 300,000 clones, 85% to 90% detected once. The sequenced sample consisted of peripheral blood. Receptors were obtained from a woman aged 40 to 50 with COVID-19, enrolled during active disease.

The V gene is TRBV6-1, the J gene TRBJ2-7; tentative D call: TRBD2 (7 bases). The CDR3 loop spans 16 amino acids. Per the germline V gene, CDR1 is MNHNS and CDR2 is SASEGT. V lost 3 bases to trimming and J lost 5 bases, with 20 bases between them. The CDR3 bases are TGTGCCAGCAGTGATTTGGGGGGGGCGCGACAGAACGAGCAGTACTTC. Translation: CASSDLGGARQNEQYF.

In DNA form, the CDR3 reads TGTGCCAGCAGTCACGGGACAGCAGCCTATGGCTACACCTTC. Amino acids: CASSHGTAAYGYTF. The chain links TRBV6-5 to TRBJ1-2, with 7 bases that match TRBD1. Germline V lookup: CDR1 MNHEY, CDR2 SVGAGI. The CDR3 is 14 amino acids. V lost 5 bases, J lost 4 bases, and 7 bases stayed unmatched.

This chain links TRBV5-4 with TRBJ2-1; 7 bases are a match to TRBD1. V dropped 3 bases and J dropped 5; count of bases not matched to a gene: 5. The length of the CDR3 is 14 residues. Germline values: CDR1 SGHNT, CDR2 YYREEE (reference sequence). The CDR3 spells CASSSGTANNEQFF. The CDR3 DNA sequence: TGTGCCAGCAGCTCGGGGACAGCCAACAATGAGCAGTTCTTC.

This clone came up once. The V gene is TRBV27, the J gene TRBJ2-1; TRBD2 agrees at 8 bases. Unmatched junction bases numbered 0, after V lost 0 bases and J lost 2 bases. From germline, CDR1 is MNHEY and CDR2 SMNVEV (reference sequence). This CDR3 has 15 residues. In DNA, the CDR3 is TGTGCCAGCAGTTTATCAGCGGGAGCCTACAATGAGCAGTTCTTC. Protein sequence: CASSLSAGAYNEQFF.

The chain links TRBV7-9 to TRBJ2-1; 7 bases fit TRBD1. The CDR3 covers 16 residues. Germline V gene sequence: CDR1 SEHNR, CDR2 FQNEAQ (reference sequence). V shed 8 bases, J shed 4 bases, and the junction held 14 bases outside the gene matches. The CDR3 sequence: CASPASSGTAYNEQFF. The CDR3 nucleotides read TGTGCCAGCCCAGCTTCGTCCGGGACAGCTTACAATGAGCAGTTCTTC.

This chain links TRBV19 with TRBJ1-4; 7 nucleotides match TRBD1. V trimming: 3 bases; J trimming: 8 bases; junction bases outside the gene matches: 12. CDR1 and CDR2 (germline): LNHDA, SQIVND (reference sequence). This CDR3 is 16 amino acids long. The CDR3 sequence: CASSMPRQGLDEKLFF. CDR3 nucleotide sequence: TGTGCCAGTAGTATGCCTCGACAGGGCTTGGACGAAAAACTGTTTTTT.

The rearrangement joins TRBV6-4 to TRBJ2-5, with 9 bases that match TRBD2. There are 16 residues in the CDR3. Germline V gene data show CDR1 as MRHNA and CDR2 as SNTAGT. The J segment lost 1 base and the V segment lost 5 bases, leaving 8 bases of the junction unmatched. As DNA, the CDR3 is TGTGCCAGCAGTCTGGAAGCGGGAGGACCCCAAGAGACCCAGTACTTC. Its translation is CASSLEAGGPQETQYF.

The chain is built from TRBV24-1 and TRBJ2-1; 8 bases are a match to TRBD2. The CDR3 contains 14 residues. Looked up from germline, CDR1 is KGHDR and CDR2 is SFDVKD. The J segment lost 7 bases and the V segment lost 3 bases, leaving 4 bases of the junction unmatched. The CDR3 sequence is CATSDRRGGNEQFF. The CDR3 DNA sequence: TGTGCCACCAGTGATAGGCGCGGGGGGAATGAGCAGTTCTTC.

CDR3 region: CASSLWTSGGASPGTQYF. DNA for the CDR3: TGTGCCAGCAGTCTGTGGACTAGCGGGGGGGCCTCTCCGGGTACGCAGTATTTT. This chain connects TRBV28 to TRBJ2-3; 15 bases fit TRBD2. Germline V lookup: CDR1 MDHEN, CDR2 SYDVKM. J gave up 8 bases and V 5 bases, and 14 bases lay outside the gene matches. This CDR3 region has 18 residues.

The CDR3 spells CASSSGVRGGYTF. The CDR3 DNA follows: TGTGCCAGCAGTTCCGGGGTTCGGGGTGGCTACACCTTC. The chain employs TRBV12-3 or TRBV12-4 and TRBJ1-2; D is unresolved. The CDR3 length is 13 residues. V was shortened by 4 bases and J by 7 bases, with 13 bases between the two germline ends.

This chain connects TRBV6-1 to TRBJ2-1, with TRBD2 matching 8 bases. The CDR3 spans 18 residues. J lost 7 bases, V lost 2 bases, and 16 bases had no gene match. Germline assignment: CDR1 MNHNS and CDR2 SASEGT. The CDR3 DNA reads TGTGCCAGCAGTGAACGACCGATTTCGGGGGGGCCTCCAAATGAGCAGTTCTTC. Its protein is CASSERPISGGPPNEQFF.

The chain employs TRBV21-1 and TRBJ2-1; the D call of TRBD2 is as the table states it, not checked on the DNA. TRBV21-1 constitutes a pseudogene. This CDR3 is built from 17 residues. In nucleotides, the CDR3 is TGTGCCAGCAGCGAGATTTTGCGGGAGGACACTCACAATGAGCAGTTCTTC. It yields the protein CASSEILREDTHNEQFF.

The chain uses TRBV6-5 and TRBJ1-5; D might be TRBD1 (5 bases). This CDR3 has 15 amino acids. V dropped 1 base and J dropped 5 bases, with 12 bases sitting between them. Germline assignment: CDR1 MNHEY and CDR2 SVGAGI. CDR3 coding DNA: TGTGCCAGCAGTTACTGGGGCAGGGAGGATCAGCCCCAGCATTTT. Its protein is CASSYWGREDQPQHF.

The rearrangement links TRBV6-6 to TRBJ2-3; a weak D match, TRBD2 (5 bases). The CDR3 is 15 amino acids. V was clipped by 0 bases and J by 5 bases, with 12 bases between them. CDR1 and CDR2 (germline): MNHNY, SVGAGI (reference sequence). The DNA for the CDR3 is TGTGCCAGCAGTTACTCCCCAAGCGGTGGAGATACGCAGTATTTT. Amino acids: CASSYSPSGGDTQYF.

This chain connects TRBV5-4 to TRBJ1-2, with unresolved D. Per the germline V gene, CDR1 is SGHNT and CDR2 is YYREEE (reference sequence). There are 14 residues in the CDR3. V shed 4 bases and J shed 2 bases, with 12 bases lying between them. CDR3 in amino acids: CASSLESWNYGYTF. The DNA of the CDR3 is TGTGCCAGCAGCCTGGAGAGTTGGAACTATGGCTACACCTTC.

The chain recombines TRBV7-9 with TRBJ1-3; a weak D match, TRBD1 (6 bases). The CDR3 extends over 14 amino acids. The V and J ends lost 11 bases and 0 bases respectively, with 14 bases between them. In germline, CDR1 is SEHNR, CDR2 FQNEAQ (reference sequence). The CDR3 bases are TGTGCCTCCCGGGGGGGCAACTCTGGAAACACCATATATTTT. This sequence encodes CASRGGNSGNTIYF.

The V and J genes are TRBV30 and TRBJ1-1; D may be TRBD1 (5 bases). CDR1 and CDR2 from the germline V gene are GTSNPN and SVGIG (reference sequence). CDR3 size: 10 residues. V was pared by 5 bases and J by 11 bases, with 12 bases between. CDR3 loop: CAWGAPLAFF. CDR3 nucleotides: TGTGCCTGGGGGGCACCTTTGGCTTTCTTT.

This clone appeared once. The rearrangement joins TRBV19 to TRBJ1-1; the D gene is possibly TRBD1 (5 bases). The CDR3 extends over 14 amino acids. The V end lost 1 base, the J end lost 6 bases, and 12 bases lay between the germline ends. Germline V gives CDR1 LNHDA, CDR2 SQIVND (reference sequence). For the CDR3, the DNA is TGTGCCAGTAGTATAGTAAGGGGTAGGGCTGAAGCTTTCTTT. As protein: CASSIVRGRAEAFF.

The rearrangement uses TRBV3-1 (or the pseudogene TRBV3-2) and TRBJ2-5, with D possibly being TRBD2 (6 bases). Trimming shortened V by 5 bases and J by 7 bases, and 14 bases separated the two germline ends. The CDR3 sequence is 13 residues long. Germline assignment: CDR1 LGHDT and CDR2 YNNKEL (reference sequence). The CDR3 sequence is CASSEGAGRTQYF. Here the CDR3 DNA reads TGTGCCAGCAGCGAAGGGGCGGGACGGACCCAGTACTTC.

The chain couples TRBV7-9 to TRBJ2-7; 9 bases map to TRBD1. Per germline, CDR1 SEHNR and CDR2 FQNEAQ (reference sequence). V dropped 5 bases and J dropped 3; count of bases not matched to a gene: 5. This CDR3 has 14 residues. CDR3 sequence (DNA): TGTGCCAGCAGCCCGGGACAGGGTCTCTACGAGCAGTACTTC. This sequence encodes CASSPGQGLYEQYF.